The 22 T cell receptor beta chains below all came from one sample that was sequenced in a study of control samples from healthy donors and cancer patients. Sequenced by immunoSEQ multiplex PCR; TCRdb stores in-frame clones only, minus some. The sample yields tens of thousands of clones, 94% seen once. Sequences were obtained from blood. These receptors were collected from a young woman in good health.

The chain uses TRBV11-2 and TRBJ2-1; TRBD2 matches at 10 bases. The V segment lost 5 bases and the J segment 6 bases; nucleotides outside the gene matches: 13. In germline, CDR1 is SGHAT, CDR2 FQNNGV. The CDR3 has 17 amino acids. In DNA form, the CDR3 reads TGTGCCAGCAGCCGGAGTTCCGGGACTAGCGCCCGCAATGAGCAGTTCTTC. Its translation: CASSRSSGTSARNEQFF.

This clone was recorded once. The chain joins TRBV5-6 to TRBJ1-3, with D possibly TRBD1 on 6 matching bases. Germline V gene data show CDR1 as SGHDT and CDR2 as YYEEEE. This CDR3 comprises 15 residues. Trimming cost V 1 base and J 4 bases, with 12 bases left between them. In DNA form, the CDR3 reads TGTGCCAGCAGCTTGACAGGGTCTGCGGGAAACACCATATATTTT. It codes for CASSLTGSAGNTIYF. Full variable domain (missing parts from reference TRBV5-6 and TRBJ1-3): DAGVTQSPTHLIKTRGQQVTLRCSPKSGHDTVSWYQQALGQGPQFIFQYYEEEERQRGNFPDRFSGHQFPNYSSELNVNALLLGDSALYLCASSLTGSAGNTIYFGEGSWLTVV.

V is TRBV6-5 and J is TRBJ1-4; D is unclear. V lost 8 bases and J 0 bases, leaving 7 bases between the germline ends. CDR3 length: 13 amino acids. CDR1 and CDR2 (germline): MNHEY, SVGAGI. CDR3 DNA sequence: TGTGCCAGCCAGACTCCAACTAATGAAAAACTGTTTTTT. It is translated as CASQTPTNEKLFF.

In its sample, this clone was seen once. V is TRBV19 and J is TRBJ1-2, with 8 nucleotides matching TRBD1. Germline assignment: CDR1 LNHDA and CDR2 SQIVND (reference sequence). V trimming: 4 bases; J trimming: 7 bases; junction bases outside the gene matches: 8. This CDR3 spans 14 amino acids. DNA of the CDR3: TGTGCCAGTAGTACCCGACAGGGGAAAAGTGGCTACACCTTC. Translated, it gives CASSTRQGKSGYTF. Filled out from reference TRBV19 and TRBJ1-2, the complete variable domain reads DGGITQSPKYLFRKEGQNVTLSCEQNLNHDAMYWYRQDPGQGLRLIYYSQIVNDFQKGDIAEGYSVSREKKESFPLTVTSAQKNPTAFYLCASSTRQGKSGYTFGSGTRLTVV.

V usage is TRBV5-1 and J usage is TRBJ2-7; D unresolved. The ends were cut back, 0 bases at V and 6 bases at J, with 16 bases in the middle. Germline CDR1 is SGHRS and CDR2 is YFSETQ. This CDR3 is 15 amino acids long. The CDR3 DNA sequence: TGCGCCAGCAGCTTGGAGCCGAGCGAGATGGGCGAGCAGTACGTC. Translated, it gives CASSLEPSEMGEQYV.

The rearrangement links TRBV2 to TRBJ1-5; 8 bases match TRBD1. The J segment lost 5 bases and the V segment lost 4 bases, leaving 4 bases of the junction unmatched. The CDR3 loop spans 14 amino acids. CDR1 is SNHLY and CDR2 is FYNNEI in the germline V gene. The CDR3 protein is CASSVEQGDQPQHF. DNA of the CDR3: TGTGCCAGCAGTGTGGAACAGGGGGATCAGCCCCAGCATTTT.

This chain uses TRBV7-8 with TRBJ1-5; D ambiguous. This CDR3 comprises 14 residues. The V and J ends lost 1 base and 4 bases respectively, with 8 bases between them. CDR1 SGHVS and CDR2 FQNEAQ come from the germline V gene. CDR3 protein: CASSLVHLNQPQHF. Written as DNA, the CDR3 is TGTGCCAGCAGCTTAGTCCACCTTAATCAGCCCCAGCATTTT.

The chain is built from TRBV5-4 and TRBJ2-1, with TRBD1 as a possible D gene (6 bases). Germline assignment: CDR1 SGHNT and CDR2 YYREEE (reference sequence). The CDR3 sequence is 13 residues long. V was pared by 4 bases and J by 12 bases, with 17 bases between. The CDR3 region is CASSGGPEVGQFF. The CDR3, as DNA: TGTGCCAGCAGCGGGGGCCCCGAGGTGGGGCAGTTCTTC.

V usage is TRBV19 and J usage is TRBJ1-1, with TRBD1 as a possible D gene (5 bases). The CDR3 extends over 11 amino acids. Germline values: CDR1 LNHDA, CDR2 SQIVND (reference sequence). Deletions cut 8 bases from V and 11 bases from J, with 15 bases between. CDR3 sequence (DNA): TGTGCCAGTGCCGAGGGCGAGGGGGCTTTCTTT. Residues: CASAEGEGAFF.

The genes are TRBV3-1 (or the pseudogene TRBV3-2) and TRBJ2-1, with D uncertain. With 4 bases removed from V and 10 bases from J, the gap between germline ends came to 17 bases. This CDR3 has 14 amino acids. CDR1 and CDR2 (germline): LGHDT, YNNKEL (reference sequence). CDR3: CASSPPGVPGEQFF. The CDR3 coding sequence is TGTGCCAGCAGCCCCCCTGGGGTCCCGGGCGAGCAGTTCTTC.

V gene TRBV7-9 combines with J gene TRBJ2-5; D perhaps matches TRBD2 (6 bases). Germline V gene sequence: CDR1 SEHNR, CDR2 FQNEAQ (reference sequence). The V and J ends lost 5 bases and 5 bases respectively, with 12 bases between them. The CDR3 contains 13 residues. The CDR3 DNA sequence: TGTGCCAGCAGCGTAAAAGGGAGGGAGACCCAGTACTTC. Translating gives CASSVKGRETQYF.

This clone appeared once. The genes are TRBV30 and TRBJ2-3; D gene unclear. Between the trimmed V and J ends, which lost 0 bases and 6 bases, there was a span of 7 bases. Germline CDR1 reads GTSNPN; CDR2 reads SVGIG (reference sequence). The CDR3 runs to 12 residues. The DNA of the CDR3 is TGTGCCTGGAGTGTACCCCCGGATACGCAGTATTTT. Encoded protein: CAWSVPPDTQYF.

CDR3 sequence (DNA): TGTGCCAGCAGCCAAGTTTCCGGAGGGGATGAAAAACTGTTTTTT. Translating gives CASSQVSGGDEKLFF. This chain joins TRBV4-2 and TRBJ1-4; perhaps TRBD1 as D (5 bases). The CDR3 loop spans 15 amino acids. From germline, CDR1 is LGHNA and CDR2 YNFKEQ. The ends were cut back, 1 base at V and 6 bases at J, with 12 bases in the middle.

The chain recombines TRBV5-6 with TRBJ1-1; maybe TRBD1 (5 bases). This CDR3 is 14 amino acids long. The V end lost 2 bases, the J end lost 6 bases, and 14 bases lay between the germline ends. The germline V gene has CDR1 SGHDT and CDR2 YYEEEE. Here the CDR3 DNA reads TGTGCCAGCAGCTTTAAGGCACTGGGGGCTGAAGCTTTCTTT. Its translation is CASSFKALGAEAFF.

The rearrangement links TRBV10-2 to TRBJ1-5, with 8 bases fitting TRBD1. The length of the CDR3 is 14 residues. V was pared by 9 bases and J by 6 bases, with 10 bases of the junction left unmatched. The germline V gene has CDR1 WSHSY and CDR2 SAAADI. This CDR3 is CASCSDRATQPQHF. The CDR3, as DNA: TGCGCCAGTTGCTCGGACAGGGCTACTCAGCCCCAGCATTTT.

The chain combines TRBV10-3 with TRBJ1-1, with 7 bases matching TRBD1. Trimming removed 8 bases from V and 2 bases from J; junction bases left unmatched: 8. The CDR3 contains 14 residues. The V gene's germline CDR1 is ENHRY and CDR2 SYGVKD. CDR3 in DNA: TGTGCCATCCGGGACAGCAGATCTAACACTGAAGCTTTCTTT. It specifies CAIRDSRSNTEAFF.

The V call is TRBV4-1, the J call TRBJ1-1; perhaps TRBD1 as D (5 bases). V gave up 0 bases and J gave up 5 bases, with 13 bases separating them. The CDR3 extends over 15 amino acids. CDR1 MGHRA and CDR2 YSYEKL come from the germline V gene. DNA for the CDR3: TGCGCCAGCAGCCAAGATCACGGGGAGGGGACTGAAGCTTTCTTT. This sequence encodes CASSQDHGEGTEAFF.

The chain uses TRBV9 and TRBJ2-3; D gene uncertain. The CDR3 is 12 residues long. Deletions cut 0 bases from V and 4 bases from J, with 3 bases between. Germline lookup yields CDR1 SGDLS and CDR2 YYNGEE. Here the CDR3 reads CASSVDADTQYF. CDR3 sequence (DNA): TGTGCCAGCAGCGTAGACGCAGATACGCAGTATTTT.

CDR3 nucleotides: TGTGCCACCAGTGAAAGGGACAGGGACACCGGGGAGCTGTTTTTT. This codes for CATSERDRDTGELFF. The chain couples TRBV24-1 to TRBJ2-2, with 9 bases lining up with TRBD1. The CDR3 runs 15 residues. Germline CDR1 reads KGHDR; CDR2 reads SFDVKD. Trimming removed 4 bases from V and 3 bases from J; junction bases left unmatched: 2.

This sequence joins TRBV6-5 and TRBJ1-1; D may be TRBD1 (5 bases). CDR1 MNHEY and CDR2 SVGAGI come from the germline V gene. V lost 6 bases to trimming and J lost 4 bases, with 12 bases between them. The CDR3 contains 13 residues. The CDR3 DNA reads TGTGCCAGCAGGAGTCCGGGGCGCACTGAAGCTTTCTTT. Amino acid sequence: CASRSPGRTEAFF.

The chain recombines TRBV11-3 with TRBJ1-1, with 9 positions matching TRBD1. The CDR3 totals 18 residues. Germline V gene sequence: CDR1 SGHNT, CDR2 YENEEA. The ends lost 0 bases at V and 0 bases at J; junction bases unmatched: 8. The CDR3 nucleotides read TGTGCCAGCAGCTTAGATAGGTGGGACAGGGTCATGAACACTGAAGCTTTCTTT. It yields the protein CASSLDRWDRVMNTEAFF.

This chain connects TRBV19 to TRBJ1-3; no definite D call. CDR1 and CDR2 from the germline V gene are LNHDA and SQIVND (reference sequence). The CDR3 runs to 17 residues. With 2 bases removed from V and 0 bases from J, the gap between germline ends came to 14 bases. Here the CDR3 reads CASSINGPGSSGNTIYF. The CDR3 DNA reads as TGTGCCAGTAGTATAAACGGACCGGGGAGCTCTGGAAACACCATATATTTT.